A selection of T cell receptor beta chains follows, all from one sample in a study of cytomegalovirus exposure and HLA in healthy donors. The data were produced by immunoSEQ multiplex PCR, yet TCRdb's version contains in-frame clones alone and is incomplete. The sample records more than 250,000 clones, roughly 89% being singletons. Sequencing was performed on PBMCs. The receptors were gathered from a woman aged 18 to 35 in good health and CMV-seronegative. Each CDR3 is given with its conserved first and last residue. A D gene is named only where the DNA matches it firmly. Expanded clones are given a class, and other clones once, few, many or no size at all.

>TRBJ2-3|.|TRBV9|TRBD2
TGTGCCAGCAGCGTAGGGGTTAGCGGGAAAACAGATACGCAGTATTTT
CASSVGVSGKTDTQYF
>TRBJ2-7|.|TRBV4-3|TRBD2
TGCGCCAGCAGCCAAGAGGGGGTAGCGGGAGGTCCCTACGAGCAGTACTTC
CASSQEGVAGGPYEQYF
>TRBJ1-1|.|TRBV29-1|.
TGCAGCGCTCGAAAGGGACAGAACACTGAAGCTTTCTTT
CSARKGQNTEAFF
>TRBJ1-5|.|TRBV7-2|.
TGTGCCAGCAGCACGGGACACTCCAGCAATCAGCCCCAGCATTTT
CASSTGHSSNQPQHF
>TRBJ2-7|.|TRBV5-5|.
TGTGCCAGCAGCGATTGGAGGGCGACTCTACCGAGGTACTTC
CASSDWRATLPRYF
>TRBJ2-1|.|TRBV7-3|TRBD2
TGTGCCAGCAGCACATATAGCGGGAGCGATGAGCAGTTCTTC
CASSTYSGSDEQFF
>TRBJ1-1|.|TRBV7-9|.
TGTGCCAGCAGCCCCGCCCAGTTCGAAGCTTTCTTT
CASSPAQFEAFF
>TRBJ2-7|.|TRBV6-1|TRBD2
TGTGCCAGCAGTGAAGGATTTAGCGGGAGAAGCTCCTACGAGCAGTACTTC
CASSEGFSGRSSYEQYF
>TRBJ2-7|.|TRBV4-3|TRBD2
TGCGCCAGCAGCCAAGGAGGGACTATCTCCTACGAGCAGTACTTC
CASSQGGTISYEQYF
>TRBJ1-5|.|TRBV28|.
TGTGCCAGCAGTTTAGGAGGCAGCCCTCGGAATAGCAATCAGCCCCAGCATTTT
CASSLGGSPRNSNQPQHF
>TRBJ2-1|.|TRBV5-1|TRBD2
TGCGCCAGCGGTGGTTCTAGCGGGAGTGGTGAGCAGTTCTTC
CASGGSSGSGEQFF
>TRBJ2-3|.|TRBV5-1|TRBD2
TGCGCCAGCTCCCTAGCGGGACCTCTAGATACGCAGTATTTT
CASSLAGPLDTQYF
>TRBJ1-1|.|TRBV5-4|.
TGTGCCAGCAGCCAAAATACAGGATACACTGAAGCTTTCTTT
CASSQNTGYTEAFF
>TRBJ1-2|.|TRBV7-2|TRBD1
TGTGCCAGCAGCTCCCCGACAGGGGGAGGTGGCTACACCTTC
CASSSPTGGGGYTF
>TRBJ2-1|once|TRBV5-4|TRBD2
TGTGCCAGCAGCTCGGCCGGGACTAGCGGAGACAATGAGCAGTTCTTC
CASSSAGTSGDNEQFF
>TRBJ2-3|.|TRBV30|.
TGTGCCTGGAGCCTAGGAGCAGATACGCAGTATTTT
CAWSLGADTQYF
>TRBJ2-7|.|TRBV18|.
TGTGCCAGCTCACCAAGGGAGCGCGAGCAGTACTTC
CASSPREREQYF
>TRBJ2-7|.|TRBV9|TRBD2
TGTGCCAGCAGCGTTAGCGGGATAGGGTCCTACGAGCAGTACTTC
CASSVSGIGSYEQYF
>TRBJ1-3|.|TRBV30|.
TGTGCCTGGAGCGACAGCGCCTCTCGAAACACCATATATTTT
CAWSDSASRNTIYF
>TRBJ2-7|.|TRBV5-6|TRBD1
TGTGCCAGCAGCTCTCCAGGGACAGCCTCCTACGAGCAGTACTTC
CASSSPGTASYEQYF
>TRBJ1-5|.|TRBV4-1|TRBD1
TGCGCCAGCAGCCAGGATGGACAGGGGAGTCAGCCCCAGCATTTT
CASSQDGQGSQPQHF
>TRBJ1-2|.|TRBV4-1|TRBD1
TGCGCCAGCAGCCAAGCGCGAACGGGACAGACGAACTATGGCTACACCTTC
CASSQARTGQTNYGYTF
>TRBJ2-1|.|TRBV7-2|TRBD2
TGTGCCAGCAGCTTAGTAGCGGGAACCTACAATGAGCAGTTCTTC
CASSLVAGTYNEQFF
>TRBJ1-1|.|TRBV28|TRBD1
TGTGCCAGCAGTGCCGACAGGGTCACTGAAGCTTTCTTT
CASSADRVTEAFF
>TRBJ2-1|.|TRBV4-3|TRBD2
TGCGCCAGCAGCCAGTATAGCGGGAGAGAGCAGTTCTTC
CASSQYSGREQFF
>TRBJ2-7|.|TRBV19|TRBD2
TGTGCCAGTAGTACCGTAGCGGGAGTGTCCTACGAGCAGTACTTC
CASSTVAGVSYEQYF
>TRBJ1-2|few|TRBV29-1|TRBD1
TGCAGCTTCAGGGGGTATGGCTACACCTTC
CSFRGYGYTF
>TRBJ2-3|.|TRBV19|TRBD2
TGTGCCAGCAGGACTAGTCGGGCCACAGATACGCAGTATTTT
CASRTSRATDTQYF
>TRBJ1-5|.|TRBV27|TRBD1
TGTGCCAGCAGTTTAGCCCCAACAGGGGATCAGCCCCAGCATTTT
CASSLAPTGDQPQHF
>TRBJ2-7|.|TRBV7-3|TRBD2
TGTGCCAGCAGCCCGGGACTAGCAAGGGAGCAGTACTTC
CASSPGLAREQYF
>TRBJ1-2|.|TRBV7-3|TRBD1
TGTGCCAGCAGCTTATCAGGGGGTGGCTATGGCTACACCTTC
CASSLSGGGYGYTF